This entry is about one T cell receptor beta chain. Participants were aged about 18 to 90 years, lived in around 22 US areas, and enrolled virtually. These data belong to a study of blood T cell repertoires in COVID-19. Study-wide context: PBMCs, B-cell-depleted T cells, or T cells were the source of the cDNA or gDNA that made up the material.

Germline V gives CDR1 MGHRA, CDR2 YSYEKL. After removal of 0 bases from V and 5 bases from J, the junction contained 8 bases not matched to a gene. The CDR3 is made up of 16 amino acids. Clones were sequenced by immunoSEQ multiplex PCR, and TCRdb holds only the in-frame ones, with some missing. The sample shows around 200,000 clones, 86% of them seen only once. This receptor was taken from a man aged 35 to 55 with acute COVID-19. Sequenced sample: PBMCs or T cells enriched from blood (not recorded which). The rearrangement links TRBV4-1 to TRBJ1-1; 8 positions agree with TRBD1. As DNA, the CDR3 is TGCGCCAGCAGCCAAGAAACTCCAGGGGGCTTGACTGAAGCTTTCTTT. This translates into CASSQETPGGLTEAFF.